Below are 32 T cell receptor beta chains sequenced from a single sample in a study of blood T cell repertoires in COVID-19. The assay was immunoSEQ multiplex PCR, and TCRdb's table has in-frame clones only and misses some. The sample shows about 150,000 clones, roughly 77% of them seen only once. The sample taken for sequencing was peripheral blood. Every receptor here comes from a woman in her 70s with COVID-19, enrolled during active disease.

V is TRBV25-1 and J is TRBJ1-3; 8 bases map to TRBD1. Germline V lookup: CDR1 MGHDK, CDR2 SYGVNS. Unmatched junction bases numbered 10, after V lost 0 bases and J lost 3 bases. CDR3 length: 18 amino acids. The CDR3: CASSEYGLQGARGNTIYF. CDR3 DNA: TGTGCCAGCAGTGAATATGGATTGCAGGGGGCGCGTGGAAACACCATATATTTT.

The J gene is TRBJ2-1, the V gene TRBV30, with 9 positions matching TRBD1. CDR3 length: 12 residues. V lost 3 bases, J lost 8 bases, and 2 bases stayed unmatched. The germline V gene has CDR1 GTSNPN and CDR2 SVGIG (reference sequence). The CDR3 region has the DNA TGTGCCTGGAGGGACAGGGGCGATGAGCAGTTCTTC. Translation gives CAWRDRGDEQFF. The full variable domain, rest sourced from reference TRBV30 and TRBJ2-1, is SQTIHQWPATLVQPVGSPLSLECTVEGTSNPNLYWYRQAAGRGLQLLFYSVGIGQISSEVPQNLSASRPQDRQFILSSKKLLLSDSGFYLCAWRDRGDEQFFGPGTRLTVL.

The CDR3 nucleotides read TGTGCCAGCAGCCCAAATGCACAGGTTAATGGCTACACCTTC. Encoded protein: CASSPNAQVNGYTF. The V call is TRBV7-3, the J call TRBJ1-2, with D perhaps matching TRBD1 (5 bases). The V and J ends lost 5 bases and 6 bases respectively, with 16 bases between them. The germline V gene encodes CDR1 SGHTA and CDR2 FQGTGA. The CDR3 has 14 residues.

The chain joins TRBV25-1 to TRBJ2-7; D remains unclear. Germline assignment: CDR1 MGHDK and CDR2 SYGVNS. The length of the CDR3 is 11 residues. V was shortened by 4 bases and J by 5 bases, with 6 bases between the two germline ends. CDR3 residues: CASSVIDEQYF. The DNA for the CDR3 is TGTGCCAGCAGTGTTATCGACGAGCAGTACTTC.

The CDR3 sequence is CASSYQGGGNEQYF. As DNA, the CDR3 is TGTGCCAGCAGTTACCAGGGGGGCGGGAACGAGCAGTACTTC. J is TRBJ2-7 and V is TRBV6-5; the D gene is possibly TRBD1 (7 bases). The CDR3 length is 14 residues. Trimming took off 2 bases at V and 5 bases at J, with 13 bases between the two ends. The germline gives CDR1 MNHEY, CDR2 SVGAGI.

This chain links TRBV11-3 with TRBJ2-1; TRBD2 aligns across 13 bases. This CDR3 is built from 16 residues. The trim removed 2 bases at V and 7 bases at J, leaving 5 bases unmatched. Looked up from germline, CDR1 is SGHNT and CDR2 is YENEEA. The CDR3, as DNA: TGTGCCAGCAGCTTAACCGGGACTAGCGGGGCTAATGAGCAGTTCTTC. Its protein is CASSLTGTSGANEQFF.

The V and J genes are TRBV6-1 and TRBJ1-4; tentatively, D is TRBD1 (5 bases). This CDR3 is built from 14 residues. The germline V gene has CDR1 MNHNS and CDR2 SASEGT. The V end lost 5 bases, the J end lost 8 bases, and 15 bases lay between the germline ends. The CDR3 bases are TGTGCCAGCAGTTCTGGGACTCTGGGGGAAAAACTGTTTTTT. Residues: CASSSGTLGEKLFF.

The V and J genes are TRBV7-8 and TRBJ2-7, with 9 bases aligning to TRBD1. V was pared by 4 bases and J by 5 bases, with 6 bases of the junction left unmatched. This CDR3 region has 14 residues. Per germline, CDR1 SGHVS and CDR2 FQNEAQ. CDR3 sequence (DNA): TGTGCCAGCAGCTCTCCACAGGGGGCCCACGAGCAGTACTTC. The encoded protein is CASSSPQGAHEQYF.

The chain joins TRBV7-2 to TRBJ1-6; 12 nucleotides line up with TRBD1. The J segment lost 7 bases and the V segment lost 5 bases, leaving 6 bases of the junction unmatched. In germline, CDR1 is SGHTA, CDR2 FQGNSA. The CDR3 covers 16 residues. The CDR3 here is CASSKGTGGTNSPLHF. CDR3 nucleotide sequence: TGTGCCAGCAGCAAAGGGACAGGGGGCACGAATTCACCCCTCCACTTT.

This chain joins TRBV19 and TRBJ2-7; 8 bases are a match to TRBD1. The junction had 15 bases not matched to a gene; V was cut back by 6 bases and J by 5 bases. From germline, CDR1 is LNHDA and CDR2 SQIVND (reference sequence). The CDR3 is 16 amino acids. The DNA of the CDR3 is TGTGCCAGTAGCCGGACAGGGACAGGCTCCTACCACGAGCAGTACTTC. The encoded protein is CASSRTGTGSYHEQYF.

This chain links TRBV12-3 or TRBV12-4 with TRBJ1-2; D is perhaps TRBD1 (6 bases). CDR3 length equals 11 residues. Trimming left V 7 bases short and J 6 bases short, with 9 bases between. CDR3 DNA: TGTGCCAGCACCAGGGGAGATGGCTACACCTTC. It codes for CASTRGDGYTF.

The chain has TRBV25-1 and TRBJ2-3; D possibly corresponds to TRBD1 (6 bases). Trimming cost V 7 bases and J 4 bases, with 21 bases left between them. Germline CDR1 and CDR2: MGHDK and SYGVNS. The CDR3 spans 16 residues. CDR3 nucleotides: TGTGCCAGCACCCCCGGACAGAAAATTGTTCCAGATACGCAGTATTTT. Translation gives CASTPGQKIVPDTQYF.

The chain recombines TRBV27 with TRBJ2-5; 12 bases align to TRBD2. The CDR3 contains 19 residues. Trimming at V came to 6 bases and at J to 7 bases, leaving 21 bases not matched to a gene. CDR1 is MNHEY and CDR2 is SMNVEV in the germline V gene (reference sequence). CDR3 in amino acids: CASSTTGLAGGKPQGTQYF. Written as DNA, the CDR3 is TGTGCCAGCAGCACAACGGGTCTAGCGGGGGGGAAACCCCAGGGGACCCAGTACTTC.

Only a few counts were recorded for this clone. The chain employs TRBV7-2 and TRBJ2-3; TRBD2 matches at 9 bases. The V segment lost 4 bases and the J segment 1 base; nucleotides outside the gene matches: 9. Germline V gene lookup returns CDR1 SGHTA and CDR2 FQGNSA. The CDR3 contains 17 residues. DNA for the CDR3: TGTGCCAGCAGCTCAGGGTTAGCGGGGGCCGGCACAGATACGCAGTATTTT. Translating gives CASSSGLAGAGTDTQYF.

This chain links TRBV19 with TRBJ1-6; D ambiguous. Per the germline V gene, CDR1 is LNHDA and CDR2 is SQIVND (reference sequence). V lost 7 bases to trimming and J lost 7 bases, with 11 bases between them. The CDR3 runs to 13 residues. The CDR3 DNA reads TGTGCCAGTACGATCAGCGTAAATTCACCCCTCCACTTT. Protein: CASTISVNSPLHF. The full variable domain, its missing parts supplied by reference TRBV19 and TRBJ1-6, is DGGITQSPKYLFRKEGQNVTLSCEQNLNHDAMYWYRQDPGQGLRLIYYSQIVNDFQKGDIAEGYSVSREKKESFPLTVTSAQKNPTAFYLCASTISVNSPLHFGNGTRLTVT.

The chain employs TRBV4-1 and TRBJ1-6; the match to TRBD1 covers 8 bases. From germline, CDR1 is MGHRA and CDR2 YSYEKL. J lost 9 bases, V lost 1 base, and 11 bases had no gene match. This CDR3 is 17 amino acids long. The CDR3 sequence is CASSQGGGQAFSSPLHF. CDR3 bases: TGCGCCAGCAGCCAAGGGGGGGGACAGGCCTTCAGTTCACCCCTCCACTTT.

The chain recombines TRBV13 with TRBJ1-2; 9 nucleotides align to TRBD1. The V and J ends lost 4 bases and 2 bases, in that order; junction bases with no gene match: 5. This CDR3 is built from 15 residues. Germline V CDR1 and CDR2: PRHDT, FYEKMQ (reference sequence). Here the CDR3 reads CASSSTGTGNYGYTF. For the CDR3, the DNA is TGTGCCAGCAGCTCCACCGGGACAGGGAACTATGGCTACACCTTC.

This clone was seen a few times. The gene calls are TRBV5-6 and TRBJ1-3; D gene unclear. In germline, CDR1 is SGHDT, CDR2 YYEEEE. With 4 bases removed from V and 0 bases from J, the gap between germline ends came to 11 bases. The CDR3 covers 15 residues. The CDR3 DNA sequence: TGTGCCAGCAGCCGCTCCGGTCTCTCTGGAAACACCATATATTTT. Amino acids: CASSRSGLSGNTIYF.

The genes are TRBV12-3 or TRBV12-4 and TRBJ1-6; no reliable D call. This CDR3 has 13 amino acids. V lost 5 bases, J lost 9 bases, and 11 bases lay in between. The CDR3 DNA sequence: TGTGCCAGCAGTCCCAACCCTACTTCACCCCTCCACTTT. This gives the protein CASSPNPTSPLHF.

V usage is TRBV15 and J usage is TRBJ2-1; the match to TRBD1 covers 7 bases. The J segment lost 3 bases and the V segment lost 2 bases, leaving 13 bases of the junction unmatched. CDR1 and CDR2 from the germline V gene are LNHNV and YYDKDF (reference sequence). The CDR3 consists of 18 residues. The CDR3 DNA reads as TGTGCCACCAGCAGAATGGGCGAAGGGGGCCTTTTCTACAATGAGCAGTTCTTC. Translation gives CATSRMGEGGLFYNEQFF.

The chain employs TRBV4-3 and TRBJ2-1; tentatively, D is TRBD2 (5 bases). From germline, CDR1 is LGHNA and CDR2 YSLEER. Trimming removed 0 bases from V and 9 bases from J, with 15 bases in between. The CDR3 runs to 15 residues. For the CDR3, the DNA is TGCGCCAGCAGCCAAGATAGTCTAGCCCTTACTGAGCAGTTCTTC. Its protein product is CASSQDSLALTEQFF.

The J gene is TRBJ2-6, the V gene TRBV27; D might be TRBD2 (7 bases). V was shortened by 6 bases and J by 4 bases, with 19 bases between the two germline ends. Germline V gene lookup returns CDR1 MNHEY and CDR2 SMNVEV (reference sequence). This CDR3 comprises 17 residues. The CDR3 protein is CASSARGARTGANVLTF. CDR3 in DNA: TGTGCCAGCAGCGCTCGGGGGGCTCGGACCGGGGCCAACGTCCTGACTTTC.

The chain uses TRBV19 and TRBJ2-5; 10 bases fit TRBD1. Germline CDR1 LNHDA, CDR2 SQIVND (reference sequence). Trimming cost V 7 bases and J 5 bases; bases outside gene matches: 10. This CDR3 has 15 amino acids. The CDR3 bases are TGTGCCAGTACCACCGGGACAGGGGACGTGGAGACCCAGTACTTC. Its translation: CASTTGTGDVETQYF.

This clone is a singleton in its sample. This chain connects TRBV7-8 to TRBJ2-5; no clear D. The V end lost 5 bases, the J end lost 2 bases, and 12 bases lay between the germline ends. The CDR3 contains 14 residues. Germline V gives CDR1 SGHVS, CDR2 FQNEAQ. The DNA for the CDR3 is TGTGCCAGCAGCCCGAACATGGTACAAGAGACCCAGTACTTC. Residues: CASSPNMVQETQYF.

The chain carries TRBV10-3 and TRBJ2-6; TRBD1 matches 12 bases. Trimming took 11 bases from V and 5 from J; bases not matched to a gene: 16. The CDR3 is made up of 18 amino acids. CDR1 and CDR2 (germline): ENHRY, SYGVKD. CDR3 nucleotides: TGTGCCGCCGGGGGAGCCGGGACAGGGGGCTTCTGGGCCAACGTCCTGACTTTC. Protein sequence: CAAGGAGTGGFWANVLTF.

The chain has TRBV12-5 and TRBJ1-1; D ambiguous. CDR1 and CDR2 from the germline V gene are LGHNT and FRNRAP. The ends were cut back, 7 bases at V and 2 bases at J, with 14 bases in the middle. This CDR3 spans 14 amino acids. The CDR3 region is CASARGAVNTEAFF. In nucleotides, the CDR3 is TGTGCTAGTGCCCGGGGTGCGGTAAACACTGAAGCTTTCTTT.

This clone was observed a handful of times. The chain links TRBV28 to TRBJ1-1; possibly TRBD1 for D (6 bases). Germline values: CDR1 MDHEN, CDR2 SYDVKM. This CDR3 contains 14 residues. The V gene lost 8 bases and the J gene lost 1 base, with 14 bases spanning the gap. CDR3 residues: CASYTGKGNTEAFF. Written as DNA, the CDR3 is TGTGCCAGCTATACAGGGAAGGGGAACACTGAAGCTTTCTTT.

This rearrangement joins TRBV4-2 to TRBJ2-3, with 12 bases aligning to TRBD2. Losses at the gene ends were 5 bases for V and 0 bases for J; bases not matched to a gene: 6. The CDR3 contains 17 residues. CDR1 and CDR2 (germline): LGHNA, YNFKEQ. CDR3 residues: CASSYGLAGTSTDTQYF. DNA for the CDR3: TGTGCCAGCAGCTACGGACTAGCGGGGACTAGCACAGATACGCAGTATTTT.

The V gene is TRBV5-4, the J gene TRBJ2-1; perhaps TRBD1 as D (6 bases). From germline, CDR1 is SGHNT and CDR2 YYREEE (reference sequence). This CDR3 comprises 15 residues. Trimming removed 2 bases at V and 4 bases at J, with 13 bases between. The chain's CDR3 is CASSLQGRSYNEQFF. The CDR3 nucleotides are TGTGCCAGCAGCTTACAGGGCCGGAGTTACAATGAGCAGTTCTTC.

This clone occurred a few times. This chain joins TRBV7-9 and TRBJ2-7; 8 nucleotides match TRBD1. V shed 5 bases, J shed 2 bases, and the junction held 11 bases outside the gene matches. The germline V gene has CDR1 SEHNR and CDR2 FQNEAQ (reference sequence). The CDR3 loop spans 16 amino acids. The CDR3 region has the DNA TGTGCCAGCAGCCAATGGACAGGGAAGGGGACCTACGAGCAGTACTTC. Encoded protein: CASSQWTGKGTYEQYF.

V and J are TRBV5-1 and TRBJ1-2, with a tentative D call TRBD1 (5 bases). The length of the CDR3 is 15 residues. V was shortened by 4 bases and J by 6 bases, with 19 bases between the two germline ends. Germline-derived CDR1 and CDR2 are SGHRS and YFSETQ. In DNA, the CDR3 is TGCGCCAGCAGCCCCAAAGGGGTCCCAAGCGATGGCTACACCTTC. Residues: CASSPKGVPSDGYTF.

This sequence joins TRBV30 and TRBJ1-2, with 9 bases matching TRBD1. The V segment lost 2 bases and the J segment 3 bases; nucleotides outside the gene matches: 4. CDR3 length: 14 residues. CDR1 and CDR2 from the germline V gene are GTSNPN and SVGIG (reference sequence). The CDR3 here is CAWSTGQGDYGYTF. The CDR3 region has the DNA TGTGCCTGGAGTACGGGACAGGGAGACTATGGCTACACCTTC. The full variable domain, completed using reference TRBV30 and TRBJ1-2, is SQTIHQWPATLVQPVGSPLSLECTVEGTSNPNLYWYRQAAGRGLQLLFYSVGIGQISSEVPQNLSASRPQDRQFILSSKKLLLSDSGFYLCAWSTGQGDYGYTFGSGTRLTVV.